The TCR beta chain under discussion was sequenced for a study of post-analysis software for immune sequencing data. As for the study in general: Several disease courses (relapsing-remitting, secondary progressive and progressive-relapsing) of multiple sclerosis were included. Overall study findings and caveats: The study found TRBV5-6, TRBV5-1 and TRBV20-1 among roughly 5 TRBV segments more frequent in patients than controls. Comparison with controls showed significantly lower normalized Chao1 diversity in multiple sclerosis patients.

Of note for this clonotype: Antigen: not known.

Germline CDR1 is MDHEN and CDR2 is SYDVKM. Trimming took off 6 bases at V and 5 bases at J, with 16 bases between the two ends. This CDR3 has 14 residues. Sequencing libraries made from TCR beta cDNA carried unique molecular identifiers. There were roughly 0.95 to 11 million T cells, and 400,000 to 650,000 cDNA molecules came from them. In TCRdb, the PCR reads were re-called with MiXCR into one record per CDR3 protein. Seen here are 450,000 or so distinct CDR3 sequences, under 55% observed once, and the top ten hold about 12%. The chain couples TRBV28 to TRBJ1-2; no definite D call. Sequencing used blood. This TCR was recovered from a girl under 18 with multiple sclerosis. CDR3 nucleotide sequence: TGTGCCAGCAGAGACCACACAAGGACTTATGGCTACACCTTC. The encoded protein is CASRDHTRTYGYTF.